These 10 T cell receptor beta chains came from one sample sequenced in a study of blood T cell repertoires in COVID-19. The table came from immunoSEQ multiplex PCR; TCRdb's copy has only in-frame clones and leaves some out. The sample carries 150,000 or so clones, 85% recorded once. Material for sequencing was peripheral blood. These receptors came from a human donor with acute or convalescent COVID-19. The donor label of this sample is uncertain.

The chain recombines TRBV2 with TRBJ2-7, with D possibly TRBD2 on 6 matching bases. The CDR3 contains 15 residues. V lost 7 bases and J 1 base, leaving 17 bases between the germline ends. Germline loops: CDR1 SNHLY, CDR2 FYNNEI. The CDR3 DNA is TGTGCCAGCACACGGGAAGGCGGGGCGTCCTACGAGCAGTACTTC. This gives the protein CASTREGGASYEQYF.

The rearrangement uses TRBV11-2 and TRBJ2-3; D remains ambiguous. Per germline, CDR1 SGHAT and CDR2 FQNNGV. Trimming took 3 bases from V and 3 from J, leaving 13 bases between them. This CDR3 region has 15 residues. This CDR3 reads CASSLGPVVTDTQYF. The CDR3 DNA is TGTGCCAGCAGCTTGGGCCCAGTTGTGACAGATACGCAGTATTTT.

The chain's CDR3 is CASSEHGQSYGYTF. In nucleotides, the CDR3 is TGTGCCAGCAGTGAGCACGGACAGTCGTATGGCTACACCTTC. The chain employs TRBV2 and TRBJ1-2; a possible D gene is TRBD1 (6 bases). The CDR3 is 14 residues long. In germline, CDR1 is SNHLY, CDR2 FYNNEI. V lost 3 bases and J 5 bases, leaving 13 bases between the germline ends. The whole variable domain, filled in from reference TRBV2 and TRBJ1-2, reads EPEVTQTPSHQVTQMGQEVILRCVPISNHLYFYWYRQILGQKVEFLVSFYNNEISEKSEIFDDQFSVERPDGSNFTLKIRSTKLEDSAMYFCASSEHGQSYGYTFGSGTRLTVV.

The gene calls are TRBV6-2 or TRBV6-3 and TRBJ1-5, with no clear D. Germline V gene data show CDR1 as MNHEY and CDR2 as SVGEGT. Deletions cut 0 bases from V and 3 bases from J, with 6 bases between. The CDR3 is 14 residues long. CDR3 DNA sequence: TGTGCCAGCAGTTACTCCAGTGTCAATCAGCCCCAGCATTTT. Protein sequence: CASSYSSVNQPQHF.

The gene calls are TRBV4-3 and TRBJ1-6; D ambiguous. Trimming took off 1 base at V and 6 bases at J, with 10 bases between the two ends. From germline, CDR1 is LGHNA and CDR2 YSLEER. The CDR3 length is 15 residues. CDR3 in amino acids: CASSQGRNINSPLHF. Written as DNA, the CDR3 is TGCGCCAGCAGCCAAGGCAGAAATATTAATTCACCCCTCCACTTT.

The rearrangement uses TRBV7-8 and TRBJ1-5; 8 nucleotides agree with TRBD1. Germline V lookup: CDR1 SGHVS, CDR2 FQNEAQ. The CDR3 is 17 amino acids. With V trimmed by 5 bases and J by 3 bases, 12 bases remained unmatched. The CDR3 reads CASSATPGTGLNQPQHF. For the CDR3, the DNA is TGTGCCAGCAGCGCAACTCCCGGGACAGGCCTCAATCAGCCCCAGCATTTT.

The chain uses TRBV6-5 and TRBJ2-5, with no clear D. CDR1 is MNHEY, CDR2 SVGAGI, per germline. The V gene lost 0 bases and the J gene lost 4 bases, with 3 bases spanning the gap. This CDR3 is built from 12 residues. The CDR3 nucleotides read TGTGCCAGCAGTTACTCGAGAGAGACCCAGTACTTC. This gives the protein CASSYSRETQYF.

The V gene is TRBV18, the J gene TRBJ2-7; weak D call: TRBD1 (6 bases). The length of the CDR3 is 15 residues. Germline-derived CDR1 and CDR2 are KGHSH and LQKENI. V lost 3 bases to trimming and J lost 0 bases, with 12 bases between them. The CDR3 reads CASSPGEGGSYEQYF. The CDR3 DNA reads TGTGCCAGCTCACCTGGTGAAGGGGGCTCCTACGAGCAGTACTTC.

The rearrangement links TRBV10-3 to TRBJ1-3; 7 bases line up with TRBD1. This CDR3 is built from 16 residues. Trimming at V came to 6 bases and at J to 0 bases, leaving 8 bases not matched to a gene. In germline, CDR1 is ENHRY, CDR2 SYGVKD. CDR3 bases: TGTGCCATCAGCCAAGGGACAGCTGGCTCTGGAAACACCATATATTTT. Translated: CAISQGTAGSGNTIYF.

This rearrangement joins TRBV7-8 to TRBJ1-1; no clear D. Trimming took off 5 bases at V and 1 base at J, with 8 bases between the two ends. Per germline, CDR1 SGHVS and CDR2 FQNEAQ. This CDR3 region has 13 residues. The CDR3 is CASSRQSNTEAFF. The CDR3 DNA sequence: TGTGCCAGCAGCCGCCAGTCGAACACTGAAGCTTTCTTT.